This T cell receptor beta chain was observed in a study of metastatic and nonmetastatic thyroid tumors. Background on the study: Repertoires were compared across blood and tumor or nodule tissue from malignant and benign thyroid patients. Study outcomes and limitations: In blood and tumor, TCR beta diversity was reportedly significantly higher in malignant thyroid tumors than in benign nodules.

Germline-derived CDR1 and CDR2 are DFQATT and SNEGSKA (reference sequence). Trimming stripped 6 bases from V and 7 bases from J, with 16 bases between. CDR3 size: 13 residues. All patients reached thyroid surgery having received no treatment beforehand. Original processing methods: Using the CDR3 differences seen across clinicopathological groups, the authors built a distant-metastasis classifier for papillary thyroid cancer, which was meant to discriminate distant-metastatic patients. TCRdb reanalyzed the PCR reads with MiXCR. The V and J calls follow TCRdb's processing rather than the paper's. The sample includes roughly 40,000 clones, approximately 24% seen only once; the top ten take roughly 15%. As for this clone: What it binds is unknown.

This TCR came from a female donor with papillary thyroid cancer or a benign thyroid nodule (not recorded which). Some clones in this sample may be carry-over from other donors' samples. The chain recombines TRBV20-1 with TRBJ1-5; D is perhaps TRBD1 (6 bases). Sequencing used tumor tissue. Here the CDR3 DNA reads TGCAGTGCCCGCCTTTCAGGGGTACAGCCCCAGCATTTT. Translation gives CSARLSGVQPQHF.